This T cell receptor (beta chain) was found in a study of T-cell memory formation after mild COVID-19. Study as a whole: Largely, the TCR clusters proved donor specific. Whole-study results and caveats: CD4+ contracting clones were found mainly in CM and EM, and CD8+ ones in EMRA.

This clonotype was observed a few times. The target antigen is unknown. TCR alpha and TCR beta cDNA libraries carrying sample barcodes and UMIs came from 5'RACE with constant-segment primers. TCRdb reprocessed the 5' RACE reads via MiXCR and lists one record per CDR3 protein. The sample has about 430,000 distinct CDR3 sequences; roughly 18% are singletons. CDR1 LGHNA and CDR2 YSLEER come from the germline V gene. V lost 3 bases and J 4 bases, leaving 25 bases between the germline ends. The length of the CDR3 is 19 residues. The origin of this receptor is a man between 18 and 35 years old who had mild COVID-19 (a few samples of this study predate the infection). Cell type and time point are not known. The sample taken for sequencing was PBMCs or a T cell subset sorted from them (not recorded which). The V call is TRBV4-3, the J call TRBJ1-5; maybe TRBD1 (6 bases). The CDR3 protein is CASSQGTGHKTSRNQPQHF. CDR3 nucleotide sequence: TGCGCCAGCAGCCAGGGCACGGGACACAAGACCTCGAGAAATCAGCCCCAGCATTTT.